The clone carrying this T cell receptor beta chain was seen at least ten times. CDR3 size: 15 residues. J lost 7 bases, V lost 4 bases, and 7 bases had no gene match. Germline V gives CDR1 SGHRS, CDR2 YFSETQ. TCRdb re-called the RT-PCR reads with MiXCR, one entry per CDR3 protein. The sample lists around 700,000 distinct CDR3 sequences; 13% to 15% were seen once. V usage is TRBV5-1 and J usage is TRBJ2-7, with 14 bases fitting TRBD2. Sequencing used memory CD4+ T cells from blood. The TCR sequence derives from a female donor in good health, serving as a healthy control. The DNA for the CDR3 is TGCGCCAGCAGCCCGACTAGCGGGAGGGCTAGGGAGCAGTACTTC. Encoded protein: CASSPTSGRAREQYF.